This TCR beta chain was recovered during a study of blood T cell repertoires in COVID-19. The CDR3 consists of 16 residues. The V gene lost 3 bases and the J gene lost 7 bases, with 22 bases spanning the gap. The germline gives CDR1 MNHEY, CDR2 SMNVEV (reference sequence). Using immunoSEQ multiplex PCR, the repertoire was profiled, and TCRdb retains in-frame clones only, with some absent. Here the sample spans some 170,000 clones, over 80% being singletons. The specimen was peripheral blood. The receptor was isolated from a woman in her thirties or forties with COVID-19, enrolled during active disease. The rearrangement joins TRBV27 to TRBJ2-7; D perhaps matches TRBD1 (7 bases). In DNA, the CDR3 is TGTGCCAGCAGTTTTTCTAGCGTCCCCAGGGGGAGTGAGCAGTACTTC. Residues: CASSFSSVPRGSEQYF.